The 13 T cell receptor beta chains below were found in one sample sequenced in a study of cytotoxic CD8 clonotypes in ibrutinib-treated CLL. The assay was immunoSEQ multiplex PCR, and TCRdb's table has in-frame clones only and misses some. The sample shows around 97,000 clones, around 73% of them seen only once. This material consisted of PBMCs, taken after 12 months of ibrutinib treatment. The receptors derive from a human donor with chronic lymphocytic leukemia.

The V call is TRBV30, the J call TRBJ2-3; possible D gene TRBD1, 6 bases. The germline gives CDR1 GTSNPN, CDR2 SVGIG (reference sequence). V shed 5 bases and J shed 2 bases, with 11 bases lying between them. There are 13 residues in the CDR3. The CDR3 DNA sequence: TGTGCCTGGCGACAGGTCCCCACAGATACGCAGTATTTT. Amino acids: CAWRQVPTDTQYF.

The chain carries TRBV2 and TRBJ2-7; possibly TRBD2 for D (5 bases). The germline CDR1 and CDR2 sequences are SNHLY and FYNNEI. CDR3 length: 16 residues. V gave up 10 bases and J gave up 3 bases, with 25 bases separating them. The CDR3 nucleotides read TGTGCCACAGCAGCAGTGGGAATCGGGGTCGGCTACGAGCAGTACTTC. Its protein product is CATAAVGIGVGYEQYF.

The genes are TRBV29-1 and TRBJ2-1; 11 bases fit TRBD1. Germline trimming cut 8 bases from V and 4 bases from J; bases unmatched to any gene: 7. The CDR3 is made up of 14 amino acids. Germline V gives CDR1 SQVTM, CDR2 ANQGSEA. The CDR3, as DNA: TGCAGCTTGCTCCGGGACAGGGGGTACAATGAGCAGTTCTTC. Amino acids: CSLLRDRGYNEQFF.

The CDR3 reads CASSPLFQGANTEAFF. Here the CDR3 DNA reads TGTGCCAGCTCACCACTGTTTCAGGGGGCGAACACTGAAGCTTTCTTT. The chain joins TRBV18 to TRBJ1-1; 8 positions match TRBD1. This CDR3 has 16 amino acids. V lost 1 base, J lost 1 base, and 5 bases stayed unmatched. The V gene's germline CDR1 is KGHSH and CDR2 LQKENI. The whole variable domain, filled in from reference TRBV18 and TRBJ1-1, reads NAGVMQNPRHLVRRRGQEARLRCSPMKGHSHVYWYRQLPEEGLKFMVYLQKENIIDESGMPKERFSAEFPKEGPSILRIQQVVRGDSAAYFCASSPLFQGANTEAFFGQGTRLTVV.

This clone was counted a single time. The chain recombines TRBV7-3 with TRBJ2-1; D is perhaps TRBD2 (6 bases). The CDR3 spans 16 residues. Deletions cut 2 bases from V and 8 bases from J, with 19 bases between. Germline-derived CDR1 and CDR2 are SGHTA and FQGTGA. The CDR3 spells CASSLRMGQGGHEQFF. CDR3 in DNA: TGTGCCAGCAGCTTACGGATGGGGCAGGGAGGCCATGAGCAGTTCTTC.

The chain carries TRBV6-6 and TRBJ2-7; tentative D call: TRBD2 (6 bases). Germline values: CDR1 MNHNY, CDR2 SVGAGI (reference sequence). The CDR3 sequence is 14 residues long. The V and J ends lost 8 bases and 2 bases respectively, with 16 bases between them. CDR3: CASSRGIPAYEQYF. The CDR3 DNA follows: TGTGCCAGCTCGCGGGGCATCCCCGCCTACGAGCAGTACTTC.

The CDR3 DNA reads TGTGCCAGCAGCTTAAGGGGAGGGGCCAATCAGCCCCAGCATTTT. This codes for CASSLRGGANQPQHF. The chain has TRBV7-2 and TRBJ1-5; TRBD1 might be the D (5 bases). Trimming took 2 bases from V and 3 from J, leaving 11 bases between them. This CDR3 is built from 15 residues. Germline V gives CDR1 SGHTA, CDR2 FQGNSA.

CDR3 coding DNA: TGTGCCAGCAGCCCACGGACAGGGGGGGTTGCAACTAATGAAAAACTGTTTTTT. This codes for CASSPRTGGVATNEKLFF. The chain employs TRBV7-9 and TRBJ1-4, with 10 positions matching TRBD1. The CDR3 covers 18 residues. The ends lost 5 bases at V and 0 bases at J; junction bases unmatched: 9. CDR1 is SEHNR and CDR2 is FQNEAQ in the germline V gene (reference sequence).

This clone turned up a few times. The rearrangement links TRBV7-2 to TRBJ1-3, with 9 bases matching TRBD1. Germline V gene data show CDR1 as SGHTA and CDR2 as FQGNSA. This CDR3 has 14 residues. V lost 5 bases to trimming and J lost 3 bases; unmatched junction nucleotides: 2. The CDR3 sequence is CASSPDRGGNTIYF. In DNA form, the CDR3 reads TGTGCCAGCAGCCCGGACAGGGGTGGAAACACCATATATTTT.

The count of this clone is one. The J gene is TRBJ2-3, the V gene TRBV6-1, with D possibly being TRBD1 (5 bases). Germline V gives CDR1 MNHNS, CDR2 SASEGT. This CDR3 contains 14 residues. V lost 6 bases, J lost 1 base, and 11 bases lay in between. CDR3 protein: CASSQGGGTDTQYF. Here the CDR3 DNA reads TGTGCCAGCAGCCAGGGCGGAGGCACAGATACGCAGTATTTT.

This rearrangement joins TRBV6-1 to TRBJ2-7, with a weak D call TRBD1 (6 bases). V was trimmed by 5 bases and J by 7 bases, leaving 9 bases between them. Germline assignment: CDR1 MNHNS and CDR2 SASEGT. The CDR3 extends over 11 amino acids. The CDR3 sequence: CASSRQGEQYF. CDR3 nucleotides: TGTGCCAGCAGTCGGCAGGGGGAGCAGTACTTC.

In this sample, this clone turned up many times. The rearrangement uses TRBV6-4 and TRBJ2-3; 8 positions match TRBD2. Germline V gene sequence: CDR1 MRHNA, CDR2 SNTAGT. Trimming at V came to 3 bases and at J to 1 base, leaving 3 bases not matched to a gene. The CDR3 runs 15 residues. CDR3 coding DNA: TGTGCCAGCAGTGATGGTAGCGGGGGCACAGATACGCAGTATTTT. It translates to CASSDGSGGTDTQYF.

The chain has TRBV5-6 and TRBJ1-6, with 12 bases lining up with TRBD1. CDR1 SGHDT and CDR2 YYEEEE come from the germline V gene. The length of the CDR3 is 15 residues. V was pared by 4 bases and J by 8 bases, with 4 bases of the junction left unmatched. The CDR3 DNA reads TGTGCCAGCAGCGCCGGGACAGGGGGCGATTCACCCCTCCACTTT. Translating gives CASSAGTGGDSPLHF.